This T cell receptor (beta chain) was observed in a study of OX40 agonist ivuxolimab in advanced cancers. The overall study: In three patients, partial responses were observed, one with hepatocellular carcinoma and two with cutaneous melanoma.

The repertoire was sequenced with immunoSEQ multiplex PCR; TCRdb's copy has only in-frame clones and lacks some. The sample consists of 25,000 to 35,000 clones, roughly 90% of them appearing once. The V segment lost 3 bases and the J segment 4 bases; nucleotides outside the gene matches: 5. This CDR3 has 14 amino acids. The germline gives CDR1 SQVTM, CDR2 ANQGSEA. Points from the study as a whole: The expanded peripheral T cells' antigen specificity was not determined.

This clone was seen a few times. The antigen is unknown. The chain links TRBV29-1 to TRBJ2-3; 9 bases line up with TRBD1. The TCR comes from an adult with an advanced solid tumor such as melanoma, head and neck, liver or kidney cancer. The sequencing used CD4+ or CD8+ T cells sorted from blood, collected in a trial of the OX40 agonist ivuxolimab. CDR3 amino acids: CSVDGTGHADTQYF. The CDR3 bases are TGCAGCGTTGACGGGACAGGGCACGCAGATACGCAGTATTTT.